These 30 T cell receptor beta chains were all obtained from the same sample, sequenced in a study of a mutant IDH1 vaccine in newly diagnosed glioma. Antigen specificity for these receptors is unknown. Time point specified: week 35, safety follow-up. One vaccine dose held 300 ug of mutant IDH1 20-mer peptide and came with topical imiquimod. The protocol was immunoSEQ multiplex PCR, while the TCRdb copy is restricted to in-frame clones and leaves out a portion. The table lists about 32,000 clones, about four fifths of them singletons. Source: PBMCs, taken from a glioma patient whose treatment included an IDH1 peptide vaccine. The receptors derive from a man aged 30 to 45 with glioma.

The rearrangement links TRBV29-1 to TRBJ2-3; no clear D gene. V was clipped by 0 bases and J by 2 bases, with 9 bases between them. The CDR3 runs 14 residues. Germline CDR1 is SQVTM and CDR2 is ANQGSEA. DNA for the CDR3: TGCAGCGTTGAAGACAAACCTTTCACAGATACGCAGTATTTT. Amino acids: CSVEDKPFTDTQYF.

This sequence joins TRBV5-4 and TRBJ2-1, with D maybe TRBD2 (5 bases). CDR1 is SGHNT, CDR2 YYREEE, per germline (reference sequence). With 0 bases removed from V and 2 bases from J, the gap between germline ends came to 9 bases. CDR3 length: 15 amino acids. The DNA for the CDR3 is TGTGCCAGCAGCTTGGCTAGCCCCGCCTACAATGAGCAGTTCTTC. Encoded protein: CASSLASPAYNEQFF.

The chain couples TRBV27 to TRBJ2-3; the match to TRBD1 covers 9 bases. The CDR3 covers 15 residues. Per the germline V gene, CDR1 is MNHEY and CDR2 is SMNVEV (reference sequence). Trimming took 7 bases from V and 2 from J; bases not matched to a gene: 7. CDR3 amino acids: CASTPGTGITDTQYF. CDR3 DNA: TGTGCCAGCACCCCCGGGACAGGGATCACAGATACGCAGTATTTT.

V and J are TRBV6-4 and TRBJ1-1; 8 nucleotides match TRBD1. The CDR3 totals 16 residues. Unmatched junction bases numbered 10, after V lost 4 bases and J lost 3 bases. Germline CDR1 and CDR2: MRHNA and SNTAGT. CDR3 nucleotides: TGTGCCAGCAGTGCCTTGTGGGGGACAGGCTACACTGAAGCTTTCTTT. Protein: CASSALWGTGYTEAFF.

This chain connects TRBV2 to TRBJ2-5, with TRBD2 matching 7 bases. The CDR3 is made up of 17 amino acids. Per germline, CDR1 SNHLY and CDR2 FYNNEI. The J segment lost 4 bases and the V segment lost 6 bases, leaving 17 bases of the junction unmatched. CDR3 nucleotides: TGTGCCAGCAGGGCTGGGAGGGGCTTTCAGGGTAGAGAGACCCAGTACTTC. Residues: CASRAGRGFQGRETQYF. The variable domain in full, completed from reference TRBV2 and TRBJ2-5, reads EPEVTQTPSHQVTQMGQEVILRCVPISNHLYFYWYRQILGQKVEFLVSFYNNEISEKSEIFDDQFSVERPDGSNFTLKIRSTKLEDSAMYFCASRAGRGFQGRETQYFGPGTRLLVL.

The CDR3: CASSQGLGQGGKQNQPQHF. The CDR3 bases are TGCGCCAGCAGCCAAGGCCTTGGACAGGGGGGAAAGCAAAATCAGCCCCAGCATTTT. The J gene is TRBJ1-5, the V gene TRBV4-1; TRBD1 matches 10 bases. Germline V gene lookup returns CDR1 MGHRA and CDR2 YSYEKL. The CDR3 loop spans 19 amino acids. J was trimmed by 4 bases and V by 1 base; bases with no gene match: 13.

This clone was counted only a few times. The chain recombines TRBV5-4 with TRBJ2-2; perhaps D is TRBD1 or TRBD2 (5 bases each). The CDR3 covers 16 residues. The ends were cut back, 3 bases at V and 1 base at J, with 13 bases in the middle. Germline assignment: CDR1 SGHNT and CDR2 YYREEE (reference sequence). In DNA form, the CDR3 reads TGTGCCAGCAGCTCCGGGACGGAGAGGAACACCGGGGAGCTGTTTTTT. Translated, it gives CASSSGTERNTGELFF. Variable domain in full (rest from reference TRBV5-4 and TRBJ2-2): ETGVTQSPTHLIKTRGQQVTLRCSSQSGHNTVSWYQQALGQGPQFIFQYYREEENGRGNFPPRFSGLQFPNYSSELNVNALELDDSALYLCASSSGTERNTGELFFGEGSRLTVL.

Turning to this clone: The junction shows a germline mismatch at one end, possibly a read error. The gene calls are TRBV7-6 and TRBJ2-3; 10 bases match TRBD2. The CDR3 runs 12 residues. The germline CDR1 and CDR2 sequences are SGHVS and FNYEAQ. The CDR3 here is CASSLPGTSVHF. The CDR3 DNA reads TGTGCCAGCAGCTTGCCCGGGACTAGCGTACATTTT. The full variable domain, its missing parts supplied by reference TRBV7-6 and TRBJ2-3, is GAGVSQSPRYKVTKRGQDVALRCDPISGHVSLYWYRQALGQGPEFLTYFNYEAQQDKSGLPNDRFSAERPEGSISTLTIQRTEQRDSAMYRCASSLPGTSVHFGPGTRLTVL.

The V call is TRBV19, the J call TRBJ1-4, with 9 bases identical to TRBD1. CDR1 is LNHDA, CDR2 SQIVND, per germline (reference sequence). The junction had 9 bases not matched to a gene; V was cut back by 5 bases and J by 8 bases. The CDR3 is 15 amino acids. The CDR3 DNA reads as TGTGCCAGTAGTCCTACCGGGACAGGGTCGGAAAAACTGTTTTTT. The encoded protein is CASSPTGTGSEKLFF.

This chain connects TRBV4-1 to TRBJ2-7, with 7 bases fitting TRBD2. The CDR3 has 14 amino acids. V dropped 2 bases and J dropped 7; count of bases not matched to a gene: 8. Germline CDR1 reads MGHRA; CDR2 reads YSYEKL. The CDR3 here is CASSQRLAALEQYF. The CDR3 bases are TGCGCCAGCAGCCAAAGGCTAGCGGCCCTAGAGCAGTACTTC.

CDR3 protein: CASSPVSGTSYNEQFF. The CDR3 DNA reads TGTGCCAGCTCACCGGTTAGCGGGACCTCCTACAATGAGCAGTTCTTC. The V call is TRBV18, the J call TRBJ2-1; 8 bases line up with TRBD2. The germline gives CDR1 KGHSH, CDR2 LQKENI. The CDR3 covers 16 residues. J lost 0 bases, V lost 3 bases, and 4 bases had no gene match. The full variable domain, completed using reference TRBV18 and TRBJ2-1, is NAGVMQNPRHLVRRRGQEARLRCSPMKGHSHVYWYRQLPEEGLKFMVYLQKENIIDESGMPKERFSAEFPKEGPSILRIQQVVRGDSAAYFCASSPVSGTSYNEQFFGPGTRLTVL.

This chain uses TRBV14 with TRBJ1-1; D is ambiguous. The CDR3 length is 18 residues. V dropped 3 bases and J dropped 0 bases, with 20 bases sitting between them. Germline V gene data show CDR1 as SGHDN and CDR2 as FVKESK. The CDR3 DNA reads as TGTGCCAGCAGCCAGAGGGTACGGTGGCCAGATATGAACACTGAAGCTTTCTTT. It encodes CASSQRVRWPDMNTEAFF.

The V call is TRBV6-6, the J call TRBJ2-4, with D hard to call. Trimming stripped 6 bases from V and 0 bases from J, with 12 bases between. The V gene's germline CDR1 is MNHNY and CDR2 SVGAGI (reference sequence). This CDR3 comprises 15 residues. This chain's CDR3 is CASSVPGRAKNIQYF. DNA of the CDR3: TGTGCCAGCAGCGTACCGGGCCGAGCCAAAAACATTCAGTACTTC.

The chain employs TRBV4-1 and TRBJ1-3; D possibly corresponds to TRBD1 (6 bases). Trimming removed 0 bases from V and 2 bases from J, with 11 bases in between. Germline V gene data show CDR1 as MGHRA and CDR2 as YSYEKL. The CDR3 extends over 16 amino acids. The CDR3 protein is CASSQDGGGTGNTIYF. The CDR3 DNA is TGCGCCAGCAGCCAAGATGGGGGGGGCACTGGAAACACCATATATTTT.

This clone qualifies as medium-sized. This chain uses TRBV4-2 with TRBJ1-6, with TRBD1 identical over 8 bases. J lost 7 bases, V lost 5 bases, and 7 bases had no gene match. This CDR3 contains 15 residues. Germline values: CDR1 LGHNA, CDR2 YNFKEQ. The CDR3, as DNA: TGTGCCAGCAGCGTGGGACAGGCCCTAAATTCACCCCTCCACTTT. As protein: CASSVGQALNSPLHF.

The chain uses TRBV5-8 and TRBJ2-7, with 8 positions matching TRBD1. With 6 bases clipped from V and 6 bases from J, the junction kept 11 bases outside the gene matches. CDR1 SGHTS and CDR2 YDEGEE come from the germline V gene. The CDR3 extends over 14 amino acids. This CDR3 reads CASIPRTGSSEQYF. CDR3 nucleotide sequence: TGTGCCAGCATCCCACGGACAGGGTCCAGCGAGCAGTACTTC.

The chain uses TRBV27 and TRBJ2-3; D unclear. Germline assignment: CDR1 MNHEY and CDR2 SMNVEV (reference sequence). The CDR3 runs 15 residues. Trimming shortened V by 8 bases and J by 0 bases, and 15 bases separated the two germline ends. The CDR3 DNA sequence: TGTGCCAGCCGAAGCCTGTTGGCGAGCACAGATACGCAGTATTTT. It yields the protein CASRSLLASTDTQYF.

This chain joins TRBV5-1 and TRBJ2-1; no clear D. The germline V gene encodes CDR1 SGHRS and CDR2 YFSETQ. The V end lost 0 bases, the J end lost 4 bases, and 8 bases lay between the germline ends. The CDR3 totals 14 residues. The CDR3: CASSLAGFYNEQFF. The CDR3 DNA reads as TGCGCCAGCAGCTTGGCCGGGTTTTACAATGAGCAGTTCTTC.

The chain employs TRBV7-9 and TRBJ1-1; no firm D call. The CDR3 consists of 15 residues. Germline V gives CDR1 SEHNR, CDR2 FQNEAQ (reference sequence). V gave up 0 bases and J gave up 2 bases, with 10 bases separating them. The CDR3 DNA follows: TGTGCCAGCAGCTTAGCGGCAGGAGTTAACACTGAAGCTTTCTTT. It yields the protein CASSLAAGVNTEAFF.

The sample holds a few counts of this clone. The chain combines TRBV12-5 with TRBJ1-1; tentatively, D is TRBD1 (5 bases). The length of the CDR3 is 15 residues. Trimming stripped 6 bases from V and 3 bases from J, with 17 bases between. Germline V gene sequence: CDR1 LGHNT, CDR2 FRNRAP. This CDR3 is CASGPPNRGDTEAFF. CDR3 in DNA: TGTGCTAGTGGCCCCCCTAACAGAGGGGACACTGAAGCTTTCTTT.

The chain carries TRBV10-2 and TRBJ1-5; D is perhaps TRBD1 (6 bases). Germline CDR1 reads WSHSY; CDR2 reads SAAADI. This CDR3 region has 13 residues. V was shortened by 4 bases and J by 5 bases, with 9 bases between the two germline ends. In nucleotides, the CDR3 is TGCGCCAGCAGTGGGGGGCAGTATCAGCCCCAGCATTTT. Translation: CASSGGQYQPQHF.

This chain links TRBV11-2 with TRBJ1-1; no reliable D call. V gave up 0 bases and J gave up 0 bases, with 8 bases separating them. This CDR3 contains 15 residues. Germline V gives CDR1 SGHAT, CDR2 FQNNGV. CDR3 amino acids: CASSLEAFVNTEAFF. The CDR3 DNA sequence: TGTGCCAGCAGCTTAGAGGCCTTTGTGAACACTGAAGCTTTCTTT.

The chain couples TRBV7-9 to TRBJ1-2; possible D gene TRBD1, 6 bases. V was pared by 4 bases and J by 5 bases, with 20 bases between. The CDR3 is 16 amino acids. The germline V gene encodes CDR1 SEHNR and CDR2 FQNEAQ (reference sequence). Here the CDR3 DNA reads TGTGCCAGCAGCTCGGACGGATTGAGGGGGTTATATGGCTACACCTTC. This encodes CASSSDGLRGLYGYTF.

CDR3 protein: CASSLSRNTEAFF. CDR3 sequence (DNA): TGTGCCAGCAGTTTATCCCGGAACACTGAAGCTTTCTTT. This chain joins TRBV27 and TRBJ1-1; D unresolved. The CDR3 totals 13 residues. Germline V gene data show CDR1 as MNHEY and CDR2 as SMNVEV (reference sequence). The V and J ends lost 0 bases and 1 base respectively, with 3 bases between them.

This sequence joins TRBV27 and TRBJ2-1; D ambiguous. In germline, CDR1 is MNHEY, CDR2 SMNVEV (reference sequence). V was cut by 6 bases and J by 1 base, with 10 bases left in between. This CDR3 has 14 residues. The CDR3 loop is CASSPQGSYNEQFF. In DNA, the CDR3 is TGTGCCAGCAGCCCCCAAGGGTCCTACAATGAGCAGTTCTTC.

This clone was counted once. In nucleotides, the CDR3 is TGTGCCAGCAGTGAAGCAGGGCTGAACACTGAAGCTTTCTTT. Protein product: CASSEAGLNTEAFF. The rearrangement uses TRBV6-1 and TRBJ1-1; D remains ambiguous. CDR1 is MNHNS, CDR2 SASEGT, per germline. Trimming left V 0 bases short and J 0 bases short, with 5 bases between. This CDR3 comprises 14 residues.

V is TRBV19 and J is TRBJ1-5, with no clear D. V was pared by 6 bases and J by 0 bases, with 9 bases between. This CDR3 is 14 amino acids long. Germline CDR1 and CDR2: LNHDA and SQIVND (reference sequence). The CDR3 DNA follows: TGTGCCAGTAGACCAGCGGTTAGCAATCAGCCCCAGCATTTT. Its translation is CASRPAVSNQPQHF.

This chain links TRBV6-4 with TRBJ2-2, with 11 bases lining up with TRBD2. Per the germline V gene, CDR1 is MRHNA and CDR2 is SNTAGT. J was trimmed by 2 bases and V by 3 bases; bases with no gene match: 2. The CDR3 spans 16 residues. CDR3 region: CASSDGTSGNTGELFF. As DNA, the CDR3 is TGTGCCAGCAGTGATGGGACTAGCGGTAACACCGGGGAGCTGTTTTTT.

V is TRBV6-1 and J is TRBJ1-1; no clear D gene. V was clipped by 10 bases and J by 1 base, with 7 bases between them. CDR1 is MNHNS, CDR2 SASEGT, per germline. The CDR3 is made up of 11 amino acids. The CDR3: CATNKNTEAFF. The CDR3 nucleotides are TGTGCCACAAACAAGAACACTGAAGCTTTCTTT.

The chain carries TRBV5-1 and TRBJ2-7, with D possibly TRBD1 on 6 matching bases. V dropped 2 bases and J dropped 2 bases, with 14 bases sitting between them. The CDR3 extends over 15 amino acids. The V gene's germline CDR1 is SGHRS and CDR2 YFSETQ. CDR3 nucleotide sequence: TGCGCCAGCAGCTTAGGACAGATTGTTCCCTACGAGCAGTACTTC. This codes for CASSLGQIVPYEQYF.